Below, 31 T cell receptor beta chains from the same sample are listed, as sequenced in a study of graft-versus-host responses after intestinal transplantation (dated by TCRdb to 2020 to 2022). Library creation used the immunoSEQ multiplex PCR assay. Entries here come from immuneACCESS through TCRdb and include only in-frame sequences with V and J called. Some clones fail to appear in such tables; in the studies checked, an unresolved V gene covers under half of the shortfall, and the cause of the remainder is unknown. A total of around 23,000 clones appear in this sample, around 94% of them only once. The top ten constitute around 0.82% of the sample. Source: PBMCs, taken just over 29 days after intestinal transplant. These receptors were obtained from a human patient who received an intestinal transplant, so some T cells may come from the graft donor.

The chain combines TRBV18 with TRBJ2-5; D is undetermined. V lost 4 bases to trimming and J lost 1 base, with 10 bases between them. Germline CDR1 KGHSH, CDR2 LQKENI. The CDR3 covers 14 residues. Here the CDR3 DNA reads TGTGCCAGCTCACTATTACAGACCCAAGAGACCCAGTACTTC. This encodes CASSLLQTQETQYF.

The chain combines TRBV19 with TRBJ1-5; perhaps TRBD1 as D (5 bases). Germline loops: CDR1 LNHDA, CDR2 SQIVND (reference sequence). CDR3 size: 14 residues. Trimming removed 7 bases at V and 2 bases at J, with 12 bases between. Written as DNA, the CDR3 is TGTGCCAGTACTCCCCGGGGCGGCAATCAGCCCCAGCATTTT. Translating gives CASTPRGGNQPQHF. The variable domain in full, with the rest retrieved from reference TRBV19 and TRBJ1-5, is DGGITQSPKYLFRKEGQNVTLSCEQNLNHDAMYWYRQDPGQGLRLIYYSQIVNDFQKGDIAEGYSVSREKKESFPLTVTSAQKNPTAFYLCASTPRGGNQPQHFGDGTRLSIL.

This chain links TRBV5-8 with TRBJ2-2; 11 bases match TRBD1. The CDR3 loop spans 18 amino acids. CDR1 and CDR2 from the germline V gene are SGHTS and YDEGEE. V dropped 4 bases and J dropped 4; count of bases not matched to a gene: 12. CDR3 sequence: CASSPRVWTGGRTGELFF. In DNA form, the CDR3 reads TGTGCCAGCAGCCCCCGGGTGTGGACAGGGGGCCGCACCGGGGAGCTGTTTTTT.

This chain connects TRBV5-4 to TRBJ2-7; 11 nucleotides match TRBD2. From germline, CDR1 is SGHNT and CDR2 YYREEE (reference sequence). Trimming took 5 bases from V and 7 from J; bases not matched to a gene: 8. The CDR3 length is 14 residues. The DNA for the CDR3 is TGTGCCAGCAGACCGGGACTAGCGGTTCTTGAGCAGTACTTC. Its translation: CASRPGLAVLEQYF.

The gene calls are TRBV27 and TRBJ2-7, with 11 bases matching TRBD2. V gave up 3 bases and J gave up 6 bases; unmatched junction bases: 7. CDR1 MNHEY and CDR2 SMNVEV come from the germline V gene (reference sequence). The CDR3 is made up of 15 amino acids. CDR3 DNA sequence: TGTGCCAGCAGTTTTCCCGGTAGCGGGAGGGGCGAGCAGTACTTC. Its protein is CASSFPGSGRGEQYF.

A word on this clone: The junction departs from the called germline gene at one end, perhaps through a read error. The CDR3 nucleotides read TGCGCCGGCAGCTTGCAGGGAGCTGACAATGAGCAGTTCTTC. Protein: CAGSLQGADNEQFF. The gene calls are TRBV5-1 and TRBJ2-1; TRBD1 or TRBD2 may be the D gene (5 bases each). Germline V lookup: CDR1 SGHRS, CDR2 YFSETQ. The CDR3 covers 14 residues.

The chain has TRBV30 and TRBJ2-5, with TRBD2 identical over 11 bases. The CDR3 totals 14 residues. CDR1 is GTSNPN and CDR2 is SVGIG in the germline V gene (reference sequence). V gave up 8 bases and J gave up 5 bases; unmatched junction bases: 10. This CDR3 reads CARTIAGGPETQYF. The CDR3 DNA follows: TGTGCCCGGACCATAGCGGGGGGGCCGGAGACCCAGTACTTC.

This clone showed up just once. This chain links TRBV7-9 with TRBJ1-2; D is unresolved. V shed 7 bases and J shed 7 bases, with 19 bases lying between them. The CDR3 is 14 amino acids. Per the germline V gene, CDR1 is SEHNR and CDR2 is FQNEAQ (reference sequence). The CDR3 reads CASKPKGGKSGYTF. The DNA of the CDR3 is TGTGCCAGCAAACCAAAAGGCGGCAAATCTGGCTACACCTTC.

The J gene is TRBJ2-1, the V gene TRBV6-4; 14 nucleotides match TRBD2. The CDR3 length is 17 residues. Trimming took 3 bases from V and 3 from J; bases not matched to a gene: 4. CDR1 is MRHNA and CDR2 is SNTAGT in the germline V gene. DNA for the CDR3: TGTGCCAGCAGTGAGGGGGGACTAGCGGGGGACTACAATGAGCAGTTCTTC. It yields the protein CASSEGGLAGDYNEQFF.

The genes are TRBV30 and TRBJ2-3; D is ambiguous. The germline V gene encodes CDR1 GTSNPN and CDR2 SVGIG (reference sequence). The CDR3 has 11 residues. V was cut by 1 base and J by 5 bases, with 4 bases left in between. CDR3 protein: CAWSGIDTQYF. The CDR3 nucleotides are TGTGCCTGGAGTGGTATAGATACGCAGTATTTT.

The J gene is TRBJ2-1, the V gene TRBV19; 7 positions match TRBD2. The V gene end was trimmed by 7 bases and the J gene end by 5 bases; junction bases not matched to a gene: 11. CDR3 length: 15 residues. The germline gives CDR1 LNHDA, CDR2 SQIVND (reference sequence). CDR3 DNA: TGTGCCAGTACAGGGAGGAGCGGGAATGACAATGAGCAGTTCTTC. It yields the protein CASTGRSGNDNEQFF.

The V call is TRBV6-5, the J call TRBJ2-1; no reliable D call. The CDR3 extends over 16 amino acids. Germline V lookup: CDR1 MNHEY, CDR2 SVGAGI. Trimming took 2 bases from V and 0 from J, leaving 11 bases between them. The CDR3 loop is CASSYGVAASYNEQFF. Written as DNA, the CDR3 is TGTGCCAGCAGTTACGGTGTCGCGGCCTCCTACAATGAGCAGTTCTTC.

J is TRBJ2-6 and V is TRBV5-1; D is undetermined. This CDR3 comprises 19 residues. CDR1 and CDR2 from the germline V gene are SGHRS and YFSETQ. Between the trimmed V and J ends, which lost 2 bases and 0 bases, there was a span of 18 bases. This CDR3 reads CASSFTLLDARSGANVLTF. For the CDR3, the DNA is TGCGCCAGCAGCTTTACCCTTTTGGACGCACGCTCTGGGGCCAACGTCCTGACTTTC.

This sequence joins TRBV5-1 and TRBJ1-4, with D possibly TRBD1 on 5 matching bases. V shed 4 bases and J shed 5 bases, with 12 bases lying between them. The CDR3 covers 14 residues. Germline V lookup: CDR1 SGHRS, CDR2 YFSETQ. The CDR3 nucleotides read TGCGCCAGCAGCCTGCAGGGCCTGAATGAAAAACTGTTTTTT. This gives the protein CASSLQGLNEKLFF.

This chain joins TRBV11-2 and TRBJ1-1; D call uncertain. The germline CDR1 and CDR2 sequences are SGHAT and FQNNGV. V lost 5 bases to trimming and J lost 0 bases, with 10 bases between them. The CDR3 has 14 residues. The CDR3 DNA follows: TGTGCCAGCAGCCCCCGGGTCCTGAACACTGAAGCTTTCTTT. Amino acid sequence: CASSPRVLNTEAFF.

V gene TRBV15 combines with J gene TRBJ1-3; 8 bases are shared with TRBD1. CDR1 is LNHNV and CDR2 is YYDKDF in the germline V gene (reference sequence). The V and J ends lost 0 bases and 6 bases, in that order; junction bases with no gene match: 7. The CDR3 covers 16 residues. The CDR3 reads CATSREGDRGENTIYF. In nucleotides, the CDR3 is TGTGCCACCAGCAGAGAAGGCGACAGGGGAGAAAACACCATATATTTT. The whole variable domain, remainder taken from reference TRBV15 and TRBJ1-3, is DAMVIQNPRYQVTQFGKPVTLSCSQTLNHNVMYWYQQKSSQAPKLLFHYYDKDFNNEADTPDNFQSRRPNTSFCFLDIRSPGLGDTAMYLCATSREGDRGENTIYFGEGSWLTVV.

This sequence joins TRBV18 and TRBJ2-7, with 9 bases lining up with TRBD2. Germline CDR1 reads KGHSH; CDR2 reads LQKENI. Trimming at V came to 3 bases and at J to 5 bases, leaving 8 bases not matched to a gene. CDR3 length: 15 residues. The CDR3 here is CASSPPRTSVDEQYF. In nucleotides, the CDR3 is TGTGCCAGCTCACCGCCCAGGACTAGCGTTGACGAGCAGTACTTC. Full variable domain (remainder filled in from reference TRBV18 and TRBJ2-7): NAGVMQNPRHLVRRRGQEARLRCSPMKGHSHVYWYRQLPEEGLKFMVYLQKENIIDESGMPKERFSAEFPKEGPSILRIQQVVRGDSAAYFCASSPPRTSVDEQYFGPGTRLTVT.

The chain links TRBV30 to TRBJ1-5; possibly TRBD1 for D (5 bases). CDR1 and CDR2 from the germline V gene are GTSNPN and SVGIG (reference sequence). CDR3 size: 18 residues. V lost 3 bases and J 6 bases, leaving 27 bases between the germline ends. CDR3 sequence reads: CAWSRAVGGSSRSQPQHF. The CDR3 DNA is TGTGCCTGGAGCAGAGCCGTCGGGGGGAGTTCGAGGAGTCAGCCCCAGCATTTT.

This chain connects TRBV5-1 to TRBJ1-1; weak D call: TRBD1 (5 bases). Trimming left V 4 bases short and J 2 bases short, with 15 bases between. This CDR3 comprises 15 residues. CDR1 and CDR2 (germline): SGHRS, YFSETQ. The CDR3 loop is CASSPEDRTNTEAFF. CDR3 DNA sequence: TGCGCCAGCAGCCCAGAAGACAGAACTAACACTGAAGCTTTCTTT.

The genes are TRBV11-1 and TRBJ2-3; D assignment may be TRBD1 or TRBD2 (5 bases each). Trimming pared 6 bases from V and 4 bases from J, leaving 17 bases between. The germline V gene encodes CDR1 SGHAT and CDR2 FQDESV (reference sequence). The CDR3 covers 15 residues. CDR3 bases: TGTGCCAGCAGTTCCGGGACCCCACGCCCAGATACGCAGTATTTT. Its translation is CASSSGTPRPDTQYF.

This clone was detected only once. The chain uses TRBV28 and TRBJ1-2; no clear D. V lost 2 bases and J 8 bases, leaving 18 bases between the germline ends. The germline CDR1 and CDR2 sequences are MDHEN and SYDVKM. The CDR3 is made up of 15 amino acids. CDR3 DNA sequence: TGTGCCAGCAGTTTACCTCCCCATAGTAAGAGGGGCTACACCTTC. Its protein product is CASSLPPHSKRGYTF.

J is TRBJ2-7 and V is TRBV19, with 9 bases that match TRBD2. Germline V gene sequence: CDR1 LNHDA, CDR2 SQIVND (reference sequence). The CDR3 loop spans 17 amino acids. V lost 5 bases and J lost 3; bases outside the gene matches: 14. The CDR3 sequence is CASSVVSGSGPIYEQYF. The CDR3 bases are TGTGCCAGTAGTGTAGTTAGCGGGAGCGGGCCGATCTACGAGCAGTACTTC. The whole variable domain, remainder taken from reference TRBV19 and TRBJ2-7, is DGGITQSPKYLFRKEGQNVTLSCEQNLNHDAMYWYRQDPGQGLRLIYYSQIVNDFQKGDIAEGYSVSREKKESFPLTVTSAQKNPTAFYLCASSVVSGSGPIYEQYFGPGTRLTVT.

CDR3 loop: CASSLTGGTDTQYF. CDR3 nucleotide sequence: TGTGCCAGCAGCTTGACAGGGGGCACAGATACGCAGTATTTT. The V and J genes are TRBV11-3 and TRBJ2-3; 8 nucleotides match TRBD1. The CDR3 length is 14 residues. The germline V gene has CDR1 SGHNT and CDR2 YENEEA. V lost 3 bases to trimming and J lost 1 base; unmatched junction nucleotides: 0. The full variable domain, with the rest looked up from reference TRBV11-3 and TRBJ2-3, is EAGVVQSPRYKIIEKKQPVAFWCNPISGHNTLYWYLQNLGQGPELLIRYENEEAVDDSQLPKDRFSAERLKGVDSTLKIQPAELGDSAVYLCASSLTGGTDTQYFGPGTRLTVL.

This chain links TRBV7-9 with TRBJ1-3, with TRBD1 matching 10 bases. With 4 bases clipped from V and 4 bases from J, the junction kept 10 bases outside the gene matches. Germline V CDR1 and CDR2: SEHNR, FQNEAQ (reference sequence). There are 17 residues in the CDR3. The CDR3 protein is CASSSRDRGLRGNTIYF. The CDR3 region has the DNA TGTGCCAGCAGCTCCCGGGACAGGGGTTTGCGAGGAAACACCATATATTTT.

This clone was picked up one time. The J gene is TRBJ1-5, the V gene TRBV6-5; weak D call: TRBD1 (5 bases). Trimming cost V 4 bases and J 7 bases, with 14 bases left between them. The CDR3 contains 14 residues. Germline V gene lookup returns CDR1 MNHEY and CDR2 SVGAGI. For the CDR3, the DNA is TGTGCCAGCAGTTCCTCATCAGGGTACCAGCCCCAGCATTTT. Its protein product is CASSSSSGYQPQHF.

This clone came up once. The chain combines TRBV4-3 with TRBJ2-7, with D possibly TRBD2 on 7 matching bases. Germline CDR1 reads LGHNA; CDR2 reads YSLEER. V lost 2 bases and J 5 bases, leaving 19 bases between the germline ends. CDR3 length equals 16 residues. CDR3 residues: CASSQRTRGSFNEQYF. CDR3 in DNA: TGCGCCAGCAGCCAACGGACTAGGGGGTCATTTAACGAGCAGTACTTC.

The rearrangement uses TRBV5-1 and TRBJ2-7; the match to TRBD2 covers 9 bases. V lost 0 bases, J lost 7 bases, and 2 bases stayed unmatched. Germline V lookup: CDR1 SGHRS, CDR2 YFSETQ. The CDR3 length is 13 residues. DNA of the CDR3: TGCGCCAGCAGCTTGGGACTAGCGGCAGAGCAGTACTTC. Amino acids: CASSLGLAAEQYF.

The chain combines TRBV15 with TRBJ2-7; TRBD2 aligns across 8 bases. The V and J ends lost 0 bases and 6 bases, in that order; junction bases with no gene match: 10. Germline loops: CDR1 LNHNV, CDR2 YYDKDF (reference sequence). The CDR3 is 16 residues long. The CDR3 DNA follows: TGTGCCACCAGCAGAGATAAGGTCGGGGGGGACTCCGAGCAGTACTTC. Protein sequence: CATSRDKVGGDSEQYF.

This chain uses TRBV27 with TRBJ2-1, with D unresolved. There are 13 residues in the CDR3. Germline CDR1 and CDR2: MNHEY and SMNVEV (reference sequence). The germline V and J ends were trimmed by 5 bases and 7 bases, with 12 bases remaining between them. The CDR3 here is CASSPRSGNEQFF. For the CDR3, the DNA is TGTGCCAGCAGTCCCAGAAGTGGTAATGAGCAGTTCTTC.

The V gene is TRBV11-2, the J gene TRBJ2-2; D unclear. CDR1 is SGHAT and CDR2 is FQNNGV in the germline V gene. The CDR3 is 12 residues long. V shed 5 bases and J shed 5 bases, with 6 bases lying between them. CDR3: CASSPSTGELFF. The CDR3 coding sequence is TGTGCCAGCAGCCCTTCAACCGGGGAGCTGTTTTTT.

The chain has TRBV5-5 and TRBJ1-2; 8 nucleotides line up with TRBD1. The CDR3 covers 15 residues. J lost 4 bases, V lost 1 base, and 6 bases had no gene match. From germline, CDR1 is SGHKS and CDR2 YYEKEE (reference sequence). The DNA for the CDR3 is TGTGCCAGCAGCTTGTCAGGGGGCGAAAGCTATGGCTACACCTTC. Protein product: CASSLSGGESYGYTF.